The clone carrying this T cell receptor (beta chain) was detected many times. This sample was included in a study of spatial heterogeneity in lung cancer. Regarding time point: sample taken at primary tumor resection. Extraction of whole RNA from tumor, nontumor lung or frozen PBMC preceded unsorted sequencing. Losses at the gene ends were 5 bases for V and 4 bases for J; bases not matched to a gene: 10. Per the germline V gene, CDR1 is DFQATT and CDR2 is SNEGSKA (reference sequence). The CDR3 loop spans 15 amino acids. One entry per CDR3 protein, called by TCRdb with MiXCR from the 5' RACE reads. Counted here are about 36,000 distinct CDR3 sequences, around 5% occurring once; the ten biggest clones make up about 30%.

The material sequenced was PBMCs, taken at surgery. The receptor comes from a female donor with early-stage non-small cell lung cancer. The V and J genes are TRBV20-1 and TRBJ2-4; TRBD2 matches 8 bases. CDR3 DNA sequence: TGCAGTGCTCTAGTCCCCGGGGGGGGGAAAAACATTCAGTACTTC. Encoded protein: CSALVPGGGKNIQYF.